These 15 T cell receptor beta chains came from one sample sequenced in a study of T cells in tuberculosis. As for time point: new active TB diagnosis, blood taken before or within 7 days of starting treatment. Some clones are missing from TCRdb's copy, which holds only in-frame ones; the method was immunoSEQ multiplex PCR. Of about 38,000 clones in the sample, roughly 95% were seen once. Sequencing used PBMCs, obtained at tuberculosis diagnosis. These receptors originate from an adult with tuberculosis.

The chain is built from TRBV28 and TRBJ1-4, with 12 bases matching TRBD1. The germline CDR1 and CDR2 sequences are MDHEN and SYDVKM. This CDR3 comprises 17 residues. The V and J ends lost 4 bases and 7 bases, in that order; junction bases with no gene match: 10. The CDR3 DNA reads TGTGCCAGCAGTTCTGCACCGGGACAGGGGGCCGGTGAAAAACTGTTTTTT. The encoded protein is CASSSAPGQGAGEKLFF.

The J gene is TRBJ1-2, the V gene TRBV30; D is undetermined. Trimming took off 0 bases at V and 2 bases at J, with 10 bases between the two ends. From germline, CDR1 is GTSNPN and CDR2 SVGIG (reference sequence). This CDR3 has 14 amino acids. The CDR3 nucleotides are TGTGCCTGGAGTGTACCAGGTCGGAACTATGGCTACACCTTC. Amino acids: CAWSVPGRNYGYTF.

J is TRBJ2-3 and V is TRBV18; 14 nucleotides agree with TRBD2. V trimming: 4 bases; J trimming: 6 bases; junction bases outside the gene matches: 18. The CDR3 is made up of 20 amino acids. CDR1 and CDR2 from the germline V gene are KGHSH and LQKENI. The CDR3 DNA reads TGTGCCAGCTCACGCGTACAGGGGGGACTAGCGGGGGAATCTTCCGATACGCAGTATTTT. This codes for CASSRVQGGLAGESSDTQYF.

The chain is built from TRBV5-1 and TRBJ1-1; weak D call: TRBD1 (5 bases). This CDR3 is 15 amino acids long. V was cut by 0 bases and J by 3 bases, with 12 bases left in between. Germline CDR1 and CDR2: SGHRS and YFSETQ. The CDR3 DNA sequence: TGCGCCAGCAGCTTGGTGGGGGGAGTGTACACTGAAGCTTTCTTT. Residues: CASSLVGGVYTEAFF.

V and J are TRBV5-8 and TRBJ2-3, with D maybe TRBD2 (6 bases). The germline gives CDR1 SGHTS, CDR2 YDEGEE. V gave up 4 bases and J gave up 4 bases, with 10 bases separating them. This CDR3 spans 13 amino acids. The CDR3 reads CASSVGTADTQYF. DNA of the CDR3: TGTGCCAGCAGCGTCGGGACTGCAGATACGCAGTATTTT.

The chain combines TRBV4-1 with TRBJ2-1, with 7 nucleotides matching TRBD2. CDR3 length: 18 residues. V lost 3 bases, J lost 3 bases, and 14 bases stayed unmatched. Germline loops: CDR1 MGHRA, CDR2 YSYEKL. The DNA for the CDR3 is TGCGCCAGCAGCCACCTCCCTCTTAGGAGCGGGATCTACAATGAGCAGTTCTTC. It codes for CASSHLPLRSGIYNEQFF.

V gene TRBV11-2 combines with J gene TRBJ1-3; 9 bases are shared with TRBD1. Germline trimming cut 0 bases from V and 4 bases from J; bases unmatched to any gene: 1. Germline CDR1 and CDR2: SGHAT and FQNNGV. The CDR3 is made up of 15 amino acids. The CDR3 region is CASSLEDRGGNTIYF. The CDR3 DNA reads TGTGCCAGCAGCTTAGAGGACAGGGGAGGAAACACCATATATTTT.

The V and J genes are TRBV6-1 and TRBJ1-5; D not certain. CDR1 and CDR2 (germline): MNHNS, SASEGT. There are 14 residues in the CDR3. V lost 5 bases and J 3 bases, leaving 11 bases between the germline ends. CDR3 coding DNA: TGTGCCAGCAGTAAAGACGGTTACAATCAGCCCCAGCATTTT. Its protein is CASSKDGYNQPQHF.

J is TRBJ1-5 and V is TRBV15, with D unclear. V was clipped by 5 bases and J by 5 bases, with 7 bases between them. The CDR3 extends over 12 amino acids. Germline values: CDR1 LNHNV, CDR2 YYDKDF (reference sequence). CDR3: CATSGADQPQHF. CDR3 DNA sequence: TGTGCCACCAGCGGAGCAGATCAGCCCCAGCATTTT.

The V call is TRBV2, the J call TRBJ2-2, with TRBD1 matching 7 bases. Germline values: CDR1 SNHLY, CDR2 FYNNEI. The CDR3 is made up of 16 amino acids. Unmatched junction bases numbered 15, after V lost 10 bases and J lost 4 bases. The CDR3 coding sequence is TGTGCCATCCGAAGCTCCGGGACAGCACCCACCGGGGAGCTGTTTTTT. Amino acids: CAIRSSGTAPTGELFF.

The chain combines TRBV4-3 with TRBJ1-4; D is unclear. CDR1 LGHNA and CDR2 YSLEER come from the germline V gene. The CDR3 is made up of 15 amino acids. V was trimmed by 0 bases and J by 4 bases, leaving 9 bases between them. The CDR3 is CASSQEHSYNEKLFF. As DNA, the CDR3 is TGCGCCAGCAGCCAAGAACACAGTTATAATGAAAAACTGTTTTTT.

The chain couples TRBV5-1 to TRBJ1-2; D perhaps matches TRBD1 (6 bases). Germline V gene sequence: CDR1 SGHRS, CDR2 YFSETQ. This CDR3 spans 13 amino acids. The V and J ends lost 1 base and 7 bases respectively, with 11 bases between them. The CDR3, as DNA: TGCGCCAGCAGCTTGAAGGGGGAACGTGGCTACACCTTC. Amino acids: CASSLKGERGYTF.

Only one count was recorded for this clone. The chain uses TRBV2 and TRBJ1-2; 9 bases agree with TRBD1. V dropped 6 bases and J dropped 8; count of bases not matched to a gene: 4. This CDR3 has 12 residues. Germline V CDR1 and CDR2: SNHLY, FYNNEI. The CDR3 loop reads CASRGTGWGYTF. The CDR3, as DNA: TGTGCCAGCAGGGGGACAGGGTGGGGCTACACCTTC.

The rearrangement uses TRBV6-1 and TRBJ1-6, with a weak D call TRBD1 (5 bases). CDR1 and CDR2 from the germline V gene are MNHNS and SASEGT. This CDR3 is built from 16 residues. V was cut by 3 bases and J by 6 bases, with 15 bases left in between. Here the CDR3 DNA reads TGTGCCAGCAGTGAGCAGGGTGGCCACTTTAATTCACCCCTCCACTTT. It is translated as CASSEQGGHFNSPLHF.

CDR3 protein: CASSLGVGAPNYEQYF. The CDR3 nucleotides are TGCGCCAGCAGCCTCGGGGTGGGGGCCCCGAACTACGAGCAGTACTTC. The J gene is TRBJ2-7, the V gene TRBV4-1; a weak D match, TRBD1 (6 bases). The V gene lost 4 bases and the J gene lost 3 bases, with 19 bases spanning the gap. Germline V gene data show CDR1 as MGHRA and CDR2 as YSYEKL. The CDR3 runs to 16 residues.